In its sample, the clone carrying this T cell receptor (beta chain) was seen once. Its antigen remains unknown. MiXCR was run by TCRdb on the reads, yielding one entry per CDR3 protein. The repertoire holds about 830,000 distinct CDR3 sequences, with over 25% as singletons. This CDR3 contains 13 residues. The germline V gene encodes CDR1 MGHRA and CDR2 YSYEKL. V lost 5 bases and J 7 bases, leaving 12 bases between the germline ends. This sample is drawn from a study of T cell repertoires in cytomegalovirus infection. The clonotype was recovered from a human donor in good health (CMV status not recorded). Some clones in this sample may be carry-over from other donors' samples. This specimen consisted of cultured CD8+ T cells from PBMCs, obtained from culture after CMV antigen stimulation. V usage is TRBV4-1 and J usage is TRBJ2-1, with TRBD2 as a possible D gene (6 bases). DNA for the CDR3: TGCGCCAGCAGCTTGGAGGAGGGGAATGAGCAGTTCTTC. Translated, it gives CASSLEEGNEQFF.